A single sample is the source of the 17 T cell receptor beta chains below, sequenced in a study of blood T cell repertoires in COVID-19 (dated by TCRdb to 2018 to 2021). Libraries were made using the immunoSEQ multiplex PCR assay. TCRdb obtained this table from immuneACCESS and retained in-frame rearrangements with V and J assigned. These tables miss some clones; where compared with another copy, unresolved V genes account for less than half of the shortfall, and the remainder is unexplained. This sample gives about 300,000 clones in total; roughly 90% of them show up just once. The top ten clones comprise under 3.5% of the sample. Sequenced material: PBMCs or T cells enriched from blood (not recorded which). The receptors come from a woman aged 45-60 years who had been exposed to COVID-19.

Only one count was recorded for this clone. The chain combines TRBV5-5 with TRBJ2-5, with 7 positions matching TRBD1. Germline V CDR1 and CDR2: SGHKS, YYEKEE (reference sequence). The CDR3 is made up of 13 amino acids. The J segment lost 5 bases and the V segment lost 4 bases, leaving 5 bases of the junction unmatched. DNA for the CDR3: TGTGCCAGCAGCCCTCAGGGGGATGAGACCCAGTACTTC. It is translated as CASSPQGDETQYF.

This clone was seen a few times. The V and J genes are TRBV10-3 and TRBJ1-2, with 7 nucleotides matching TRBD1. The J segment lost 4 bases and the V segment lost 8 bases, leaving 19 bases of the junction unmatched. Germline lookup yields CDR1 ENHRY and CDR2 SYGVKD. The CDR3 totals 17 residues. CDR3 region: CAIQGGTGQEGIYGYTF. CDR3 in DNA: TGTGCCATCCAAGGGGGCACGGGGCAGGAGGGGATCTATGGCTACACCTTC.

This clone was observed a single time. The CDR3 here is CASNGGATNEKLFF. The DNA for the CDR3 is TGTGCCAGCAATGGGGGCGCAACTAATGAAAAACTGTTTTTT. The chain combines TRBV28 with TRBJ1-4; maybe TRBD1 (6 bases). This CDR3 is built from 14 residues. Trimming cost V 7 bases and J 0 bases, with 9 bases left between them. Germline V gene sequence: CDR1 MDHEN, CDR2 SYDVKM.

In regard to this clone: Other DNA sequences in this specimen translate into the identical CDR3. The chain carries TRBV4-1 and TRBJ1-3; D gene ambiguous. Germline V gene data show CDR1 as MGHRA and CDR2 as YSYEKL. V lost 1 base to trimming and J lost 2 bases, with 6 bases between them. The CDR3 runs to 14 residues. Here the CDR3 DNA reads TGCGCCAGCAGCCAAGGGGGAGCTGGAAACACCATATATTTT. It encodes CASSQGGAGNTIYF.

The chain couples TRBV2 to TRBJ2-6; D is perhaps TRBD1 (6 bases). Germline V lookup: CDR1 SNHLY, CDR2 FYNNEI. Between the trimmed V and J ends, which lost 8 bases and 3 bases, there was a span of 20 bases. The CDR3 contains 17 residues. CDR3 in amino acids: CASRPRTAPIGANVLTF. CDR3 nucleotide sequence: TGTGCCAGCCGCCCGCGGACAGCACCCATTGGGGCCAACGTCCTGACTTTC.

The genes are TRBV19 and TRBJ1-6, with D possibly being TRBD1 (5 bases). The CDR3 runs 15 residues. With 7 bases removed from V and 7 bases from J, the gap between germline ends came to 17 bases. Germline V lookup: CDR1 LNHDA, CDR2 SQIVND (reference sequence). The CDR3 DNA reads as TGTGCCAGTACTCTGACGGGGGGAGGGAATTCACCCCTCCACTTT. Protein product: CASTLTGGGNSPLHF.

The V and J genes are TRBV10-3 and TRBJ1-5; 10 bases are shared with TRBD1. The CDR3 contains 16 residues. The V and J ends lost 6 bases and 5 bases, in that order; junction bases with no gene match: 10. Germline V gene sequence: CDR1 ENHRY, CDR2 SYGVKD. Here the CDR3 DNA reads TGTGCCATCAGACCCGTAGGGACAGGGGTATATCAGCCCCAGCATTTT. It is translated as CAIRPVGTGVYQPQHF.

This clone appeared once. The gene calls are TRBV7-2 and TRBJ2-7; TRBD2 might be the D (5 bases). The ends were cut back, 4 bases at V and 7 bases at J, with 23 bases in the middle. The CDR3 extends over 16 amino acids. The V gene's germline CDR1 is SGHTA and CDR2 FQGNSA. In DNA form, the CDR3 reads TGTGCCAGCAGCTCAACGGGTGGGCGGGCCACAAATGAGCAGTACTTC. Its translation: CASSSTGGRATNEQYF.

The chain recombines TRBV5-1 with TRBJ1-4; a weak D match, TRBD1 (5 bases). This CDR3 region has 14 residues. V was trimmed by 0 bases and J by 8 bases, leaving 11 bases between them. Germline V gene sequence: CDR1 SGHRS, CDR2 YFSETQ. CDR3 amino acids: CASSLGSWGEKLFF. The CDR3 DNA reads TGCGCCAGCAGCTTGGGCAGCTGGGGCGAAAAACTGTTTTTT.

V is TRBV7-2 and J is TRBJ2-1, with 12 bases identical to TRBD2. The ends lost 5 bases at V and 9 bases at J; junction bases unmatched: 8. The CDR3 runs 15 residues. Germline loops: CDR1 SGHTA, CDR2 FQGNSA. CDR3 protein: CASSPLAGGPGEQFF. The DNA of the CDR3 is TGTGCCAGCAGCCCGCTAGCGGGGGGGCCGGGTGAGCAGTTCTTC.

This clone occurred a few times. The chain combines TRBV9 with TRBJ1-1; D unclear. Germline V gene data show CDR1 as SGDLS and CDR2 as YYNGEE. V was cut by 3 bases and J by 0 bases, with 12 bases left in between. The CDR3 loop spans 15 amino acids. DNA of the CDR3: TGTGCCAGCAGCGCAACGCGCTTGATGAACACTGAAGCTTTCTTT. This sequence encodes CASSATRLMNTEAFF. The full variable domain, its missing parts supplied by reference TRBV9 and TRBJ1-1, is DSGVTQTPKHLITATGQRVTLRCSPRSGDLSVYWYQQSLDQGLQFLIQYYNGEERAKGNILERFSAQQFPDLHSELNLSSLELGDSALYFCASSATRLMNTEAFFGQGTRLTVV.

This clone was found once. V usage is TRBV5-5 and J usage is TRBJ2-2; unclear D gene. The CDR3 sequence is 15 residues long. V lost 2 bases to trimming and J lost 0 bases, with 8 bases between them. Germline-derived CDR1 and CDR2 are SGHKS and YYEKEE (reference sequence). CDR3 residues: CASSFIRANTGELFF. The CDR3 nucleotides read TGTGCCAGCAGCTTTATTCGGGCGAACACCGGGGAGCTGTTTTTT.

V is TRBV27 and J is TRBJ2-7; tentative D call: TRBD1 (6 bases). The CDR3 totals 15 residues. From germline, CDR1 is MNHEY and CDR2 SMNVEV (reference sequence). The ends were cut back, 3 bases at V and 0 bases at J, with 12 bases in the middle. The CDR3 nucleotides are TGTGCCAGCAGTTTTGGGGACACGATCTCCTACGAGCAGTACTTC. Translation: CASSFGDTISYEQYF.

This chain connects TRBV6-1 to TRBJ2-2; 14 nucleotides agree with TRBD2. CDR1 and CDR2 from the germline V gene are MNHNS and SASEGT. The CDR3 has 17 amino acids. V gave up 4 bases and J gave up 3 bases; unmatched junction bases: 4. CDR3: CASSAGTSGGYTGELFF. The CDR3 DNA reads TGTGCCAGCAGTGCCGGGACTAGCGGGGGATACACCGGGGAGCTGTTTTTT.

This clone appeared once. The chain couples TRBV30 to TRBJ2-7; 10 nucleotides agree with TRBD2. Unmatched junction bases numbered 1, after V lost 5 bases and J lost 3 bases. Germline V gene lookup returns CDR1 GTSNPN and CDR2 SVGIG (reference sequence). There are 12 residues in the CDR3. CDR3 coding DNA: TGTGCCTGGGGACTAGCGGACTACGAGCAGTACTTC. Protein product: CAWGLADYEQYF.

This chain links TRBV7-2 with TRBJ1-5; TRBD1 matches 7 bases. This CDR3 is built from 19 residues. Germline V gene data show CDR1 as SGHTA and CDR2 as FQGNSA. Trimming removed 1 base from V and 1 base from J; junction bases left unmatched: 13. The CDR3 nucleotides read TGTGCCAGCAGCTTAGTCGTGGGGGCCCGGGACAGCAGCAATCAGCCCCAGCATTTT. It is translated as CASSLVVGARDSSNQPQHF.

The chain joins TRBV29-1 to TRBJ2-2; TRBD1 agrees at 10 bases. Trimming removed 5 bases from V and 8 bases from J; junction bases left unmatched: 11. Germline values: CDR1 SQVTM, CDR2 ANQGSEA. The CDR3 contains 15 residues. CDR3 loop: CSVKKGTGVVGELFF. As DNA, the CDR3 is TGCAGCGTTAAAAAAGGGACAGGGGTGGTTGGGGAGCTGTTTTTT.